One and the same sample provided the 21 T cell receptor beta chains below, sequenced in a study of blood T cell repertoires in COVID-19. Measured with immunoSEQ multiplex PCR; TCRdb has only the in-frame clones, and not every one. This sample carries 60,000 to 75,000 clones, around 88% of them seen once, and the ten largest clones take around a fifth. The sample taken for sequencing was peripheral blood. These receptors were collected from an elderly woman with acute or convalescent COVID-19.

This chain joins TRBV5-4 and TRBJ2-4; D might be TRBD1 (5 bases). CDR1 is SGHNT, CDR2 YYREEE, per germline (reference sequence). V lost 4 bases to trimming and J lost 6 bases, with 14 bases between them. CDR3 length equals 14 residues. CDR3 DNA sequence: TGTGCCAGCAGCCCAAGGGGCGGCCCAAACATTCAGTACTTC. Translated: CASSPRGGPNIQYF.

V is TRBV23-1 and J is TRBJ1-5; no reliable D call. TRBV23-1 falls under the ORF class, with uncertain function. Deletions cut 8 bases from V and 2 bases from J, with 13 bases between. CDR3 length: 14 amino acids. CDR3 residues: CASGPVGGNQPQHF. DNA for the CDR3: TGCGCCAGCGGCCCCGTGGGAGGCAATCAGCCCCAGCATTTT.

The chain recombines TRBV19 with TRBJ1-2, with 7 positions matching TRBD1. V was clipped by 9 bases and J by 5 bases; unmatched bases: 9. The germline CDR1 and CDR2 sequences are LNHDA and SQIVND (reference sequence). The CDR3 extends over 13 amino acids. Here the CDR3 DNA reads TGTGCCAGCCAGGGGGACTTCCTGTATGGCTACACCTTC. Protein product: CASQGDFLYGYTF.

The chain uses TRBV4-1 and TRBJ2-1; 10 bases fit TRBD1. V was clipped by 0 bases and J by 3 bases; unmatched bases: 20. This CDR3 spans 22 amino acids. Germline CDR1 is MGHRA and CDR2 is YSYEKL. CDR3 nucleotide sequence: TGCGCCAGCAGCCAAGATAATGCGGGACAGGGGATGGTTACGGTACACTACAATGAGCAGTTCTTC. This gives the protein CASSQDNAGQGMVTVHYNEQFF.

This rearrangement joins TRBV7-2 to TRBJ1-2; D is uncertain. Trimming shortened V by 2 bases and J by 2 bases, and 9 bases separated the two germline ends. CDR3 size: 14 residues. CDR1 and CDR2 (germline): SGHTA, FQGNSA. The CDR3 loop is CASSLLVQNYGYTF. In DNA form, the CDR3 reads TGTGCCAGCAGCTTATTAGTACAGAACTATGGCTACACCTTC.

V usage is TRBV6-2 or TRBV6-3 and J usage is TRBJ2-7; 7 bases are a match to TRBD2. CDR3 length: 15 amino acids. Germline CDR1 reads MNHEY; CDR2 reads SVGEGT. V lost 2 bases, J lost 0 bases, and 4 bases stayed unmatched. CDR3 in DNA: TGTGCCAGCAGTTACGCGGGAGTGAGCTCCTACGAGCAGTACTTC. Its protein product is CASSYAGVSSYEQYF.

This clone turned up a few times. J is TRBJ1-4 and V is TRBV9, with D maybe TRBD1 (5 bases). From germline, CDR1 is SGDLS and CDR2 YYNGEE. The CDR3 is 15 amino acids. The V gene lost 2 bases and the J gene lost 8 bases, with 16 bases spanning the gap. The CDR3 loop reads CASSVEGSGREKLFF. CDR3 coding DNA: TGTGCCAGCAGCGTGGAAGGTTCAGGGCGAGAAAAACTGTTTTTT.

V is TRBV7-2 and J is TRBJ1-3, with 8 bases matching TRBD1. Losses at the gene ends were 5 bases for V and 0 bases for J; bases not matched to a gene: 6. The CDR3 runs to 16 residues. Germline V CDR1 and CDR2: SGHTA, FQGNSA. Written as DNA, the CDR3 is TGTGCCAGCAGCCCGACAGGGGTCCTCTCTGGAAACACCATATATTTT. Its translation: CASSPTGVLSGNTIYF.

The chain uses TRBV27 and TRBJ2-6; 7 bases are shared with TRBD1. Unmatched junction bases numbered 4, after V lost 2 bases and J lost 3 bases. CDR1 is MNHEY, CDR2 SMNVEV, per germline (reference sequence). The CDR3 contains 16 residues. The CDR3 is CASSLAGGIGANVLTF. The CDR3 DNA follows: TGTGCCAGCAGTTTAGCAGGGGGTATTGGGGCCAACGTCCTGACTTTC.

The chain has TRBV2 and TRBJ2-7; 13 bases map to TRBD2. The germline gives CDR1 SNHLY, CDR2 FYNNEI. V was pared by 0 bases and J by 0 bases, with 5 bases of the junction left unmatched. This CDR3 is built from 18 residues. CDR3 coding DNA: TGTGCCAGCAGTGAAGCGGGGACTAGCGGGGCTAGCTCCTACGAGCAGTACTTC. Translation gives CASSEAGTSGASSYEQYF.

This chain links TRBV5-4 with TRBJ2-5; TRBD1 is a possible D gene (6 bases). Germline V lookup: CDR1 SGHNT, CDR2 YYREEE (reference sequence). This CDR3 comprises 14 residues. The ends were cut back, 3 bases at V and 3 bases at J, with 12 bases in the middle. CDR3 loop: CASSSVHREETQYF. For the CDR3, the DNA is TGTGCCAGCAGCTCCGTCCACAGGGAAGAGACCCAGTACTTC.

CDR3 sequence reads: CAWSVQGARGYTF. The CDR3 nucleotides are TGTGCCTGGAGTGTACAAGGGGCGAGAGGCTACACCTTC. This sequence joins TRBV30 and TRBJ1-2, with a tentative D call TRBD1 (5 bases). The CDR3 length is 13 residues. V lost 0 bases and J lost 8, with 13 bases in between. In germline, CDR1 is GTSNPN, CDR2 SVGIG (reference sequence).

V and J are TRBV18 and TRBJ2-2; the match to TRBD2 covers 7 bases. The germline CDR1 and CDR2 sequences are KGHSH and LQKENI. This CDR3 contains 15 residues. Trimming took 2 bases from V and 3 from J; bases not matched to a gene: 3. The CDR3 nucleotides read TGTGCCAGCTCACCAACGGGGGGATACACCGGGGAGCTGTTTTTT. This encodes CASSPTGGYTGELFF.

The chain couples TRBV7-9 to TRBJ1-2; 7 positions agree with TRBD1. The CDR3 spans 14 residues. Germline V gives CDR1 SEHNR, CDR2 FQNEAQ (reference sequence). The junction had 5 bases not matched to a gene; V was cut back by 3 bases and J by 4 bases. DNA of the CDR3: TGTGCCAGCAGCTTCTCAGGGGGAGGCTATGGCTACACCTTC. It specifies CASSFSGGGYGYTF.

This clone was counted a single time. The chain recombines TRBV7-2 with TRBJ1-2, with D possibly matching TRBD1 (6 bases). CDR3 size: 17 residues. Trimming took 2 bases from V and 2 from J, leaving 18 bases between them. CDR1 and CDR2 (germline): SGHTA, FQGNSA. Here the CDR3 reads CASSLRRGGDKNYGYTF. CDR3 nucleotide sequence: TGTGCCAGCAGCTTAAGAAGAGGGGGGGATAAGAACTATGGCTACACCTTC.

This clone came up once. The genes are TRBV30 and TRBJ1-1; possibly TRBD1 for D (6 bases). CDR3 size: 15 residues. Per germline, CDR1 GTSNPN and CDR2 SVGIG (reference sequence). V lost 4 bases to trimming and J lost 2 bases, with 17 bases between them. In nucleotides, the CDR3 is TGTGCCTGGAACCGAGGACAGAACCGTAACACTGAAGCTTTCTTT. Translation: CAWNRGQNRNTEAFF.

This chain joins TRBV13 and TRBJ1-2, with 7 bases fitting TRBD1. With V trimmed by 4 bases and J by 4 bases, 3 bases remained unmatched. The CDR3 length is 13 residues. Germline CDR1 reads PRHDT; CDR2 reads FYEKMQ (reference sequence). Written as DNA, the CDR3 is TGTGCCAGCAGCTGGCGACAGGGCTATGGCTACACCTTC. It codes for CASSWRQGYGYTF. Full variable domain (missing parts from reference TRBV13 and TRBJ1-2): AAGVIQSPRHLIKEKRETATLKCYPIPRHDTVYWYQQGPGQDPQFLISFYEKMQSDKGSIPDRFSAQQFSDYHSELNMSSLELGDSALYFCASSWRQGYGYTFGSGTRLTVV.

This clone appeared a few times. The rearrangement joins TRBV5-1 to TRBJ1-5; D not certain. From germline, CDR1 is SGHRS and CDR2 YFSETQ. Trimming cost V 4 bases and J 5 bases, with 13 bases left between them. The CDR3 is 14 residues long. The CDR3 sequence is CASSPDSPDQPQHF. CDR3 sequence (DNA): TGCGCCAGCAGCCCGGACTCCCCCGATCAGCCCCAGCATTTT.

V gene TRBV7-6 combines with J gene TRBJ1-1; a weak D match, TRBD1 (5 bases). The CDR3 is 15 amino acids. Between the trimmed V and J ends, which lost 5 bases and 7 bases, there was a span of 20 bases. CDR1 SGHVS and CDR2 FNYEAQ come from the germline V gene. The CDR3: CASSRPQGLRSEAFF. CDR3 sequence (DNA): TGTGCCAGCAGCCGCCCCCAGGGTCTACGGAGTGAAGCTTTCTTT.

The chain has TRBV29-1 and TRBJ1-1, with TRBD1 as a possible D gene (5 bases). This CDR3 is built from 11 residues. Germline V gene lookup returns CDR1 SQVTM and CDR2 ANQGSEA. Trimming left V 6 bases short and J 5 bases short, with 10 bases between. This CDR3 reads CSVKGWTEAFF. DNA of the CDR3: TGCAGCGTGAAGGGGTGGACTGAAGCTTTCTTT. Drawing the rest from reference TRBV29-1 and TRBJ1-1, the complete variable domain is SAVISQKPSRDICQRGTSLTIQCQVDSQVTMMFWYRQQPGQSLTLIATANQGSEATYESGFVIDKFPISRPNLTFSTLTVSNMSPEDSSIYLCSVKGWTEAFFGQGTRLTVV.

The chain uses TRBV11-2 and TRBJ2-5; 7 bases match TRBD2. CDR1 SGHAT and CDR2 FQNNGV come from the germline V gene. This CDR3 has 17 amino acids. The trim removed 4 bases at V and 3 bases at J, leaving 14 bases unmatched. CDR3 sequence: CASSSPPRRGYKETQYF. The DNA of the CDR3 is TGTGCCAGCAGCTCCCCGCCCAGGCGGGGGTATAAAGAGACCCAGTACTTC.